Shown below are 6 T cell receptor beta chains from a single sample sequenced in a study of blood T cell repertoires in COVID-19. TCRdb's copy holds only in-frame clones and misses some; the assay was immunoSEQ multiplex PCR. The sample lists some 240,000 clones, about four fifths occurring once. The sequenced material came from PBMCs or T cells enriched from blood (not recorded which). The receptor source for this set is a man in his fifties who had recovered from COVID-19.

The rearrangement links TRBV2 to TRBJ1-2, with 10 positions matching TRBD1. The CDR3 loop spans 14 amino acids. In germline, CDR1 is SNHLY, CDR2 FYNNEI. Trimming removed 6 bases from V and 3 bases from J; junction bases left unmatched: 4. CDR3 in amino acids: CASRSGTGDYGYTF. CDR3 in DNA: TGTGCCAGCAGGTCCGGGACAGGGGACTATGGCTACACCTTC. Supplemented by reference TRBV2 and TRBJ1-2, the full variable domain reads EPEVTQTPSHQVTQMGQEVILRCVPISNHLYFYWYRQILGQKVEFLVSFYNNEISEKSEIFDDQFSVERPDGSNFTLKIRSTKLEDSAMYFCASRSGTGDYGYTFGSGTRLTVV.

This chain joins TRBV2 and TRBJ1-2; possible D gene TRBD1, 5 bases. The length of the CDR3 is 11 residues. V lost 6 bases and J lost 7, with 9 bases in between. Germline V gene sequence: CDR1 SNHLY, CDR2 FYNNEI. The CDR3 nucleotides read TGTGCCAGCAGGGGGCTAGGTGGCTACACCTTC. Protein sequence: CASRGLGGYTF.

In its sample, this clone was seen once. The rearrangement joins TRBV7-2 to TRBJ1-2; the D is unclear. With 1 base removed from V and 1 base from J, the gap between germline ends came to 7 bases. The CDR3 has 14 residues. Germline CDR1 reads SGHTA; CDR2 reads FQGNSA. The CDR3 sequence is CASSLDGSNYGYTF. CDR3 nucleotide sequence: TGTGCCAGCAGCTTAGATGGCAGTAACTATGGCTACACCTTC.

V gene TRBV7-8 combines with J gene TRBJ2-1; 7 positions agree with TRBD1. This CDR3 contains 14 residues. With V trimmed by 5 bases and J by 5 bases, 6 bases remained unmatched. The germline V gene has CDR1 SGHVS and CDR2 FQNEAQ. CDR3 DNA sequence: TGTGCCAGCAGCCCCAGGACAGGTCACAATGAGCAGTTCTTC. Protein: CASSPRTGHNEQFF.

The chain employs TRBV24-1 and TRBJ1-2; tentative D call: TRBD1 (5 bases). This CDR3 has 14 amino acids. Between the trimmed V and J ends, which lost 0 bases and 2 bases, there was a span of 6 bases. Germline assignment: CDR1 KGHDR and CDR2 SFDVKD. The CDR3 DNA reads TGTGCCACCAGTGATTTGGCAGGGAACTATGGCTACACCTTC. As protein: CATSDLAGNYGYTF.

The gene calls are TRBV6-1 and TRBJ1-2; a possible D gene is TRBD1 (6 bases). The V and J ends lost 1 base and 6 bases respectively, with 12 bases between them. Per the germline V gene, CDR1 is MNHNS and CDR2 is SASEGT. This CDR3 is built from 14 residues. In DNA form, the CDR3 reads TGTGCCAGCAGTGAAGTATCAGGGGCCAATGGCTACACCTTC. Its translation: CASSEVSGANGYTF.